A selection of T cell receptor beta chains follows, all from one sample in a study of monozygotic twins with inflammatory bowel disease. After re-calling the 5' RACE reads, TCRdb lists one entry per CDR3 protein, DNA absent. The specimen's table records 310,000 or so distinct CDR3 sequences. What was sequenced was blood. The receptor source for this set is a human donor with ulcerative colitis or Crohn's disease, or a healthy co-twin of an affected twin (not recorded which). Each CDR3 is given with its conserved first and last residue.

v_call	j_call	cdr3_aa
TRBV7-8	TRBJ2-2	CASCAGNMAGELFF
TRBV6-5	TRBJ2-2	CASSYSRDSDTGELFF
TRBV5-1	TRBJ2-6	CASSLAGQPSSGANVLTF
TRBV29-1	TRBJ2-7	CSVADGTYEQYF
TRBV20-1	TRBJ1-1	CSALGGGTEAFF
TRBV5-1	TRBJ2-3	CASSLAPKDTQYF
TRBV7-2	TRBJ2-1	CASSFNRLEQFF
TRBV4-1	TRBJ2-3	CASSQGGASGRDTQYF
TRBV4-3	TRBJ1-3	CASSQDQTGTNSGNTIYF
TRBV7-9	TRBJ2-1	CASSSDWGLNNEQFF
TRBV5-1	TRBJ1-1	CASSLGDRGRAFF
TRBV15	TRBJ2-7	CATSRGGSGLGSYEQYF
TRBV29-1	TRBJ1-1	CSVVRPRQGNTEAFF
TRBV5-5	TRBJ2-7	CASSFAGGSSYEQYF
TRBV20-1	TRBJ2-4	CSATLAGVVSNIQYF
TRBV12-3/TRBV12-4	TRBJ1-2	CASSLGRGGDYGYTF
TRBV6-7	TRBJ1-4	CASSYISRRFTYDEKLFF
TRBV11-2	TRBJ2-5	CASSPPWTGGRETQYF